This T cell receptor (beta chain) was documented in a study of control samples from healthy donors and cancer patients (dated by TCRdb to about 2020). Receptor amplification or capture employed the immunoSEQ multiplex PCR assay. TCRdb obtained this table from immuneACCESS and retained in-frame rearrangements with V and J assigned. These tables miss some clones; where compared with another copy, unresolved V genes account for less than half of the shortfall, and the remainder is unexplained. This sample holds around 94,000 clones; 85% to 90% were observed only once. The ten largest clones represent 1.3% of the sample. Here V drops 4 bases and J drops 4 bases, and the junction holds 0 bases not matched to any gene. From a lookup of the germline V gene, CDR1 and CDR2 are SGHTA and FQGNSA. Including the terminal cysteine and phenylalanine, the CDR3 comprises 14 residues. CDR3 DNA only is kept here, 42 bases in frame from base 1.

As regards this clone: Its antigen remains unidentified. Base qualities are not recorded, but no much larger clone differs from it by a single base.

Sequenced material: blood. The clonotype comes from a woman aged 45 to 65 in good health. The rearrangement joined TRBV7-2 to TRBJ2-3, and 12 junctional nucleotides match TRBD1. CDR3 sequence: CASSWDRGPDTQYF. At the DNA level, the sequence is TGTGCCAGCAGCTGGGACAGGGGGCCAGATACGCAGTATTTT. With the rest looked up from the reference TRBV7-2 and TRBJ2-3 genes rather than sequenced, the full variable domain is GAGVSQSPSNKVTEKGKDVELRCDPISGHTALYWYRQSLGQGLEFLIYFQGNSAPDKSGLPSDRFSAERTGGSVSTLTIQRTQQEDSAVYLCASSWDRGPDTQYFGPGTRLTVL.